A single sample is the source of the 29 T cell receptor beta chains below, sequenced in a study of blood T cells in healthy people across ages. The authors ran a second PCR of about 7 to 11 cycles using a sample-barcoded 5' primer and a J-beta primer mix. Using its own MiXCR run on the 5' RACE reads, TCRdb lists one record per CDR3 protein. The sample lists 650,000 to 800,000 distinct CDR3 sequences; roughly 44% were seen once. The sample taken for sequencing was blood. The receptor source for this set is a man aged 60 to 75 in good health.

The CDR3 reads CASSRNVGGAGRNEQFF. The CDR3 nucleotides are TGCGCCAGCAGCCGCAACGTCGGGGGGGCCGGGCGTAATGAGCAGTTCTTC. The chain joins TRBV4-3 to TRBJ2-1; 8 bases align to TRBD2. The V segment lost 4 bases and the J segment 7 bases; nucleotides outside the gene matches: 15. The CDR3 is made up of 17 amino acids. Germline lookup yields CDR1 LGHNA and CDR2 YSLEER.

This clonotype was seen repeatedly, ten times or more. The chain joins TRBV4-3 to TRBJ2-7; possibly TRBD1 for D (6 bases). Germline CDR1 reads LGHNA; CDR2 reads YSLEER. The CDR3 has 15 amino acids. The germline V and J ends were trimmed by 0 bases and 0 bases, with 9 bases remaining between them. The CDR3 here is CASSQDRGSSYEQYF. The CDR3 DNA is TGCGCCAGCAGCCAAGACAGGGGAAGCTCCTACGAGCAGTACTTC.

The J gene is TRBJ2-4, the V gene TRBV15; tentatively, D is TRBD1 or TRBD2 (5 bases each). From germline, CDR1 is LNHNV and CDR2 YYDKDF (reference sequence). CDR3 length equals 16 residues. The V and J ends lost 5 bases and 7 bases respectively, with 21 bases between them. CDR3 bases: TGTGCCACCAGCTGGGACGCTAAGGGGCTGGCGAACATTCAGTACTTC. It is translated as CATSWDAKGLANIQYF.

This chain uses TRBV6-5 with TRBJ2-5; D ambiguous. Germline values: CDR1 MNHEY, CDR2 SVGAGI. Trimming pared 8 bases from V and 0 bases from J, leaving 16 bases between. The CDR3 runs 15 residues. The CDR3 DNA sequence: TGTGCCAGCTCCACGTTTTTAGAGGACCAAGAGACCCAGTACTTC. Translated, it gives CASSTFLEDQETQYF.

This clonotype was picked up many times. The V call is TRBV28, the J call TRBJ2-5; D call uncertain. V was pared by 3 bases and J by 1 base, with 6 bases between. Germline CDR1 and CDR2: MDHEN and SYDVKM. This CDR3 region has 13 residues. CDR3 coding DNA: TGTGCCAGCAGTTTGTACAGCCAAGAGACCCAGTACTTC. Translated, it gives CASSLYSQETQYF. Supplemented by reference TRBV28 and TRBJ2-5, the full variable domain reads DVKVTQSSRYLVKRTGEKVFLECVQDMDHENMFWYRQDPGLGLRLIYFSYDVKMKEKGDIPEGYSVSREKKERFSLILESASTNQTSMYLCASSLYSQETQYFGPGTRLLVL.

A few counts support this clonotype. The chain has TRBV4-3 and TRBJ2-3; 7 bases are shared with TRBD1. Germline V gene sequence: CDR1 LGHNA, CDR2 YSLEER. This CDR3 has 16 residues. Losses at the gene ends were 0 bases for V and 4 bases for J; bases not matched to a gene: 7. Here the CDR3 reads CASSQDRGGRSDTQYF. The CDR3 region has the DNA TGCGCCAGCAGCCAAGATAGAGGGGGCAGGTCAGATACGCAGTATTTT.

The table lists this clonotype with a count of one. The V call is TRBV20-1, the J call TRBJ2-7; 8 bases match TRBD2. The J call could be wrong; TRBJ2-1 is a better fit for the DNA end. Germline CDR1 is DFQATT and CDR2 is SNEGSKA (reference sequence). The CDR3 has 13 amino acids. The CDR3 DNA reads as TGCAATGCCTGGGCGGGGGGACACAATGAGCAGTTCTTC. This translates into CNAWAGGHNEQFF.

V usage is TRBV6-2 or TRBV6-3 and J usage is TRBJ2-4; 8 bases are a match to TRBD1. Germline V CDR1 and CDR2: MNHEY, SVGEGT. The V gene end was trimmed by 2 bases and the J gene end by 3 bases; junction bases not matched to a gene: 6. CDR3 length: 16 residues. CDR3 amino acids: CASSYPTGEDKNIQYF. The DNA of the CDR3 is TGTGCCAGCAGTTACCCGACAGGGGAAGACAAAAACATTCAGTACTTC.

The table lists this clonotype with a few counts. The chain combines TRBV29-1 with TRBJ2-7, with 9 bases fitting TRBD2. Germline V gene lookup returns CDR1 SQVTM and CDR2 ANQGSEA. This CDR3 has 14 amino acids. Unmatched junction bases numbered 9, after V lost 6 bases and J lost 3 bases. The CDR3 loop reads CSVIPSSGVYEQYF. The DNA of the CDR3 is TGCAGCGTCATCCCCTCTAGCGGGGTCTACGAGCAGTACTTC.

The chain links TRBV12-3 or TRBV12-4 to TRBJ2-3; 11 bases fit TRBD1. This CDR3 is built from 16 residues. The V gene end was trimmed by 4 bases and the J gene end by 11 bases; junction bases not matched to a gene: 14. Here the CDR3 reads CASSYMGTGGPDVQYF. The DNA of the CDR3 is TGTGCCAGCAGTTACATGGGGACAGGGGGGCCAGATGTGCAGTATTTT.

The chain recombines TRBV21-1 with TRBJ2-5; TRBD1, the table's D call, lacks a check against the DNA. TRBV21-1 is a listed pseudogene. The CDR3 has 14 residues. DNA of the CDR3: TGTGCCAGCATCCCCGAGGGGGAGAGGGAGACCCAGTACTTC. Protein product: CASIPEGERETQYF.

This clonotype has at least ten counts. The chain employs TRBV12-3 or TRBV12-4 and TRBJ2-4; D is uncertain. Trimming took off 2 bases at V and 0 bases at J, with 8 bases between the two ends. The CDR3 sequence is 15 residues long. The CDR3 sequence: CASSLISIAKNIQYF. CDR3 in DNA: TGTGCCAGCAGTTTAATTTCTATAGCCAAAAACATTCAGTACTTC.

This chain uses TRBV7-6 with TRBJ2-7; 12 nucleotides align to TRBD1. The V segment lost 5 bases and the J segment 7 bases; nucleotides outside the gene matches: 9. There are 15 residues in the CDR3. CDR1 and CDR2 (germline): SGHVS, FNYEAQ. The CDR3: CASSPTGQGAWEQYF. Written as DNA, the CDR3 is TGTGCCAGCAGCCCGACGGGACAGGGGGCTTGGGAGCAGTACTTC.

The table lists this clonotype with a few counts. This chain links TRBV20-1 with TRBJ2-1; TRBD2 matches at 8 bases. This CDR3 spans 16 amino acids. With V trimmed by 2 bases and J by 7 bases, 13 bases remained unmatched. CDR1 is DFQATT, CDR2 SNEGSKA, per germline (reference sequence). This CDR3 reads CSARKASGRLGNEQFF. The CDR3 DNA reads TGCAGTGCTAGAAAGGCTAGCGGGCGCTTAGGGAATGAGCAGTTCTTC.

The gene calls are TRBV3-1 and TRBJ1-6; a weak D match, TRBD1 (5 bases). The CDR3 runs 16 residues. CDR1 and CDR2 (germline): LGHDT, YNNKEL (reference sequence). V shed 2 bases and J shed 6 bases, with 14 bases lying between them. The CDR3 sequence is CASSQIGTALNSPLHF. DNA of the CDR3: TGTGCCAGCAGCCAAATTGGGACCGCCCTTAATTCACCCCTCCACTTT. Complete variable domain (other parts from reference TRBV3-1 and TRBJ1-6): DTAVSQTPKYLVTQMGNDKSIKCEQNLGHDTMYWYKQDSKKFLKIMFSYNNKELIINETVPNRFSPKSPDKAHLNLHINSLELGDSAVYFCASSQIGTALNSPLHFGNGTRLTVT.

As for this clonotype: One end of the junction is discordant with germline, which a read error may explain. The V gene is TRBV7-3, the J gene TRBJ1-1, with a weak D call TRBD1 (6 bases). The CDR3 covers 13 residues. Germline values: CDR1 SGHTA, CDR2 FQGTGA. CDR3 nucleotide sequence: TGTTCCAGCAGCGCACAGGGGAACACTGAAGCTTTCTTT. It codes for CSSSAQGNTEAFF.

CDR3 sequence: CASSLAARQETQYF. CDR3 sequence (DNA): TGTGCCAGCAGCTTAGCGGCCCGCCAAGAGACCCAGTACTTC. The rearrangement links TRBV7-8 to TRBJ2-7; D is unresolved. The J call may be faulty, since TRBJ2-5 better matches the DNA end. This CDR3 has 14 residues. The germline V gene has CDR1 SGHVS and CDR2 FQNEAQ.

CDR3 in amino acids: CASSLYEANQETQYF. The CDR3 DNA is TGTGCCAGCAGTCTGTACGAGGCAAACCAAGAGACCCAGTACTTC. The rearrangement links TRBV28 to TRBJ2-5; D not resolved. The germline gives CDR1 MDHEN, CDR2 SYDVKM. V gave up 5 bases and J gave up 0 bases, with 13 bases separating them. CDR3 length: 15 amino acids.

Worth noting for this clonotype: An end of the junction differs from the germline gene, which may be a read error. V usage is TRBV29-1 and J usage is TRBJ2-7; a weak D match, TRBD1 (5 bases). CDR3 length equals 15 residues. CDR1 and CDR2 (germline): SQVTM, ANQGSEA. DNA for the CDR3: TGCAGCGTTCAAGACGACAGTCATTTCTCCTACGAGCAGTACTTC. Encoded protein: CSVQDDSHFSYEQYF.

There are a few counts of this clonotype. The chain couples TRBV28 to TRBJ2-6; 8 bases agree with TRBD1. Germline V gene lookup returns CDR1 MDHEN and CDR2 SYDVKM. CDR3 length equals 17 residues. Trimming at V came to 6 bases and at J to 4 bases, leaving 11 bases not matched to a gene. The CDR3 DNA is TGTGCCAGCAGAGGACAGGGCGCACTAAAGGGGGCCAACGTCCTGACTTTC. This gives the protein CASRGQGALKGANVLTF.

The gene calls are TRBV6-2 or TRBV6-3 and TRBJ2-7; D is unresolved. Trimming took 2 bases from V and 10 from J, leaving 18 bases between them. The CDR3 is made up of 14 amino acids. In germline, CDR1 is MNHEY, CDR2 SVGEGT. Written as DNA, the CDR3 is TGTGCCAGCAGTTACGAGACCCACATGGAGACTCAGTACTTC. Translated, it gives CASSYETHMETQYF.

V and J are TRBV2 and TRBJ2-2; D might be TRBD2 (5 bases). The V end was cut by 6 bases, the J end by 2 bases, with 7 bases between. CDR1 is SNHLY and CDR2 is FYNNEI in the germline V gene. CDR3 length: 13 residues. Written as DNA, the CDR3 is TGTGCCAGCAGAGCGGATAACACCGGGGAGCTGTTTTTT. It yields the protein CASRADNTGELFF.

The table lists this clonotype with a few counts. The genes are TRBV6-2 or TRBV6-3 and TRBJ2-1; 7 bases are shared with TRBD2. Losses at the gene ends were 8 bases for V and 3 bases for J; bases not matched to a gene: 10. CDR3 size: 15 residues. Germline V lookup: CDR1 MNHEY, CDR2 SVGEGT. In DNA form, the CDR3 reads TGTGCCAGCGGCCGGGACTACCAAATCTACAATGAGCAGTTCTTC. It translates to CASGRDYQIYNEQFF.

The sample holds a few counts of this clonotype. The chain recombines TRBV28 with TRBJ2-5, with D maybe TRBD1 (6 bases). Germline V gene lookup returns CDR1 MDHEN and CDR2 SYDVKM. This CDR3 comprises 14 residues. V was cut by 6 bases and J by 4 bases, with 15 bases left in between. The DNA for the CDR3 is TGTGCCAGCAGCTATCGTCAGGGGAGAGAGACCCAGTACTTC. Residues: CASSYRQGRETQYF.

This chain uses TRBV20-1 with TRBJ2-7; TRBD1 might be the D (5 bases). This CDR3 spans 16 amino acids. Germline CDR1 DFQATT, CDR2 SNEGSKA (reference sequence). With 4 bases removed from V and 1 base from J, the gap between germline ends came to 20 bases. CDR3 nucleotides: TGCAGTGCTATCCCCTTTACAGGATTCGCGTCCTACGAGCAGTACTTC. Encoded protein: CSAIPFTGFASYEQYF.

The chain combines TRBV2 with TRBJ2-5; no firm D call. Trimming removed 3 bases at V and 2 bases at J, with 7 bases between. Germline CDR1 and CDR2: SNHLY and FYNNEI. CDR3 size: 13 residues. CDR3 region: CASSESRQETQYF. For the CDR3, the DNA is TGTGCCAGCAGTGAGTCCAGGCAAGAGACCCAGTACTTC.

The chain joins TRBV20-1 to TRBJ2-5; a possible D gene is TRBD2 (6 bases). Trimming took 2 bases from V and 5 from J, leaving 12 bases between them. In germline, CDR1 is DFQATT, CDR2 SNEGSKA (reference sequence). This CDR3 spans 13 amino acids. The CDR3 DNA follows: TGCAGTGCTAGATGTAGCGGAGTTGAGACCCAGTACTTC. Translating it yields CSARCSGVETQYF.

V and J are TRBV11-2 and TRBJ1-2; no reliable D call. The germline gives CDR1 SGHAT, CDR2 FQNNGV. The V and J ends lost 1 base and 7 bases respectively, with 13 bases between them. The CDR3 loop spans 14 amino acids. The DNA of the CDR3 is TGTGCCAGCAGCTTAGGGGTGTCTGGCAGTGGCTACACCTTC. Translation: CASSLGVSGSGYTF.

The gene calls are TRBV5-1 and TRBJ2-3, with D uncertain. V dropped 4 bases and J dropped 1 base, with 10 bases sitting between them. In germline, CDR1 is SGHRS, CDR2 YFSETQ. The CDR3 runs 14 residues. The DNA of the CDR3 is TGCGCCAGCAGCCTGGATTTCGGCACAGATACGCAGTATTTT. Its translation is CASSLDFGTDTQYF.